This T cell receptor (beta chain) was retrieved from a study of blood T cells in healthy people across ages (dated by TCRdb to the mid-2010s). Looking at the study overall: In model experiments, roughly one uniquely barcoded TCR beta cDNA molecule per two T cells was captured by template switching. Age-related changes in TCR beta repertoire diversity were measured in the study by deep sequencing normalized with unique cDNA molecular identifiers. The donors were split into four age groups: young (average around 15 years), middle-aged (roughly 42), aged (more than 55) and long-lived (roughly 80). To avoid experimental bias, donors of different ages were randomly spread across the sequencing lanes. Two additional independent replicas of 1 million unique cDNA reads from the same blood draw were analyzed for two donors (one aged 18 to 30 and one aged 80 or older). What the study reported, not specific to this receptor: The long-lived group showed more naive CD4+ T cells, fewer expanded clones and increased TCR diversity than the aged group, suggesting age selection. Estimates of total diversity based on one million sequenced T cells were considered lower bounds and underestimates. Observed TCR beta diversity per million T cells fell roughly linearly with age, and a significant reduction was already apparent by age around 39. The percentage of naive T cells measured by flow cytometry correlated strongly with observed TCR beta diversity. Because donor CMV infection status was unknown, age-related changes in expanded clonotypes were potentially confounded. Conclusive comparison of naive and antigen-experienced compartments was prevented by the profiling of bulk unsorted PBMCs.

Libraries were made using 5' RACE. Sequenced using an Illumina HiSeq 2500. A second PCR of about 6 to 12 cycles was performed with a sample-barcoded 5' primer and a J-beta primer mix. A template-switch 5' adaptor carrying 12 random nucleotides introduced a unique molecular identifier onto each TCR beta cDNA molecule. Each sample yielded at least 2.5 million CDR3-containing paired-end reads. The Mint cDNA synthesis kit, primed by a TRBC-specific oligonucleotide, was used to synthesize first-strand cDNA from all RNA. Following uracil-DNA glycosylase treatment, all cDNA underwent a first 18-cycle PCR with the universal primers M1SS and BC2_uni_R. The authors' pipeline ran thus. Normalization of each sample was performed by random selection of 1 million high-quality reads, each carrying a distinct molecular identifier. Reads sharing molecular identifiers were discarded rather than binned into consensus sequences. CDR3 identification, clonotype clustering and error correction used MiTCR with a Q25 quality threshold and the strictest error-elimination algorithm. A nonparametric unseen species model with Euler transformation was used to estimate a lower bound on total TCR beta diversity. Clones were called with MiXCR by TCRdb after fastp trimmed the public reads at Q25, and only in-frame beta chains were retained. A single entry per CDR3 protein holds the most common genes and DNA from its merged rows. What appears here as the V and J calls and clone size reflects TCRdb's work, not the paper's. The sample table holds 1.5 million to 1.9 million distinct CDR3 sequences, of which about 42% were seen once. The ten largest clonotypes hold less than 5% of the sample.

Donors were under 40 systemically healthy Caucasian individuals from Russia aged 6 to 90 years. Around 9.8 milliliters of peripheral blood were collected from each donor into EDTA-treated Vacutainer tubes. PBMCs were isolated by Ficoll-Paque density-gradient centrifugation, with at least 6.5 million obtained per sample. Total RNA was extracted from PBMCs with Trizol reagent, with at least 5 micrograms obtained per sample. The percentages of naive CD45RAhigh/CD27high T cells were determined by flow cytometry on a PBMC aliquot from every donor. V loses 5 bases of germline sequence and J loses 8 bases, and the interval between the two ends is 18 bases. Its CDR3 holds 14 amino acids, cysteine through phenylalanine. This entry keeps only the CDR3 DNA: 42 bases, framed from base 1. The germline V gene gives CDR1 as MNHNS and CDR2 as SASEGT. In the case of this clonotype: This receptor's antigen is unknown. Nothing much larger sits one base from this clone, and base qualities are not available.

The chain joins TRBV6-1 to TRBJ1-2; the D gene lacks a confident call. The TCR sequence derives from a young woman in good health. The sequencing input was blood. The sequenced DNA: TGTGCCAGCAGTCCGACGGCTGAACTTCGGGGCTACACCTTC. The resulting protein is CASSPTAELRGYTF.